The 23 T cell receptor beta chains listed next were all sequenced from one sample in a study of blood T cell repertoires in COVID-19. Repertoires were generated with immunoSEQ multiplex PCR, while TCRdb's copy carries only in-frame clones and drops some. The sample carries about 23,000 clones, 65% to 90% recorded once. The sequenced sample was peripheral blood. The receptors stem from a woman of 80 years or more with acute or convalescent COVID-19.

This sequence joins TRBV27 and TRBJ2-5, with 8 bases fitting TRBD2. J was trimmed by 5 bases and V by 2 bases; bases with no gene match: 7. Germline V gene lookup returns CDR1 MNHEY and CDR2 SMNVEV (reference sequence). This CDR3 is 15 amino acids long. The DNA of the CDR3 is TGTGCCAGCAGTTTAGACAGCGGGAGAGGGGAGACCCAGTACTTC. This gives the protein CASSLDSGRGETQYF.

In DNA, the CDR3 is TGTGCCAGCAGTAGACTACACACAGATACGCAGTATTTT. Encoded protein: CASSRLHTDTQYF. The rearrangement uses TRBV12-3 or TRBV12-4 and TRBJ2-3; D possibly corresponds to TRBD2 (5 bases). CDR3 length: 13 amino acids. V lost 5 bases to trimming and J lost 2 bases, with 8 bases between them.

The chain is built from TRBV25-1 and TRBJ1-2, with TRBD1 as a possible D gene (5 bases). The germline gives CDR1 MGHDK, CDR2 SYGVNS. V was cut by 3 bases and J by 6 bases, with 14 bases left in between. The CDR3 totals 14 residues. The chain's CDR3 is CASSDVGRGDGYTF. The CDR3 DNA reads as TGTGCCAGCAGTGATGTCGGAAGGGGCGATGGCTACACCTTC.

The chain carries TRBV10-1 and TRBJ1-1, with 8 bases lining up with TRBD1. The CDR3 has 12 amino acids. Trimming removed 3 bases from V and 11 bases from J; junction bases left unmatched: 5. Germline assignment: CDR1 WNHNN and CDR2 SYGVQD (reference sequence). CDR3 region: CASSERTGWAFF. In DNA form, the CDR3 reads TGCGCCAGCAGTGAACGGACAGGGTGGGCTTTCTTT.

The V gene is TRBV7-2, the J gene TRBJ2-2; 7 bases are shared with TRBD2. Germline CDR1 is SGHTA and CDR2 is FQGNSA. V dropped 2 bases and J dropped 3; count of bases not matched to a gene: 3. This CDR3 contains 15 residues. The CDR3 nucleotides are TGTGCCAGCAGCTTAAGAGCGGGATACACCGGGGAGCTGTTTTTT. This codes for CASSLRAGYTGELFF.

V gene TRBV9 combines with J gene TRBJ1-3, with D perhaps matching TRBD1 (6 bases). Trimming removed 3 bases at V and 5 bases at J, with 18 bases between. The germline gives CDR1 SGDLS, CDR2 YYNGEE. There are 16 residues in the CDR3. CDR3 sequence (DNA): TGTGCCAGCAGCGCTCGGGGGAGGGGGATCCGAAACACCATATATTTT. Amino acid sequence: CASSARGRGIRNTIYF.

CDR3 amino acids: CASSSRTGDFTYNEQFF. CDR3 in DNA: TGTGCCAGCAGCTCACGGACAGGGGATTTTACTTACAATGAGCAGTTCTTC. The genes are TRBV7-2 and TRBJ2-1; TRBD1 matches at 9 bases. The CDR3 has 17 residues. V gave up 4 bases and J gave up 4 bases; unmatched junction bases: 11. The germline V gene has CDR1 SGHTA and CDR2 FQGNSA.

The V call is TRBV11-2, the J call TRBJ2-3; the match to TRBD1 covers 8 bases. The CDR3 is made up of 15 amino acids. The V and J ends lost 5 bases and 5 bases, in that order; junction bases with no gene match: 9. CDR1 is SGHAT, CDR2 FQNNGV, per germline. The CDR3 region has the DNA TGTGCCAGCAGCCCCGGACAGGGTAGGCAAGATACGCAGTATTTT. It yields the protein CASSPGQGRQDTQYF.

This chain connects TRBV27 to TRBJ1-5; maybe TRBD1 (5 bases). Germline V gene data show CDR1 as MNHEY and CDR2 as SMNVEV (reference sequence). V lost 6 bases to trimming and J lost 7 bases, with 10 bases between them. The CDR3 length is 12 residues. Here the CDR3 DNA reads TGTGCCAGCAGCGGCACAGGCCAGCCCCAGCATTTT. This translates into CASSGTGQPQHF.

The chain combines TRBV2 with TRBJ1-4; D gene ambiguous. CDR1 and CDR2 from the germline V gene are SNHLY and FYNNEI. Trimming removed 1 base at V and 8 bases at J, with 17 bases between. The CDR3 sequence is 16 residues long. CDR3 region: CASSEEIYGGGEKLFF. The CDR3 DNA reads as TGTGCCAGCAGTGAAGAAATTTACGGAGGTGGGGAAAAACTGTTTTTT.

In nucleotides, the CDR3 is TGTGCCAGCAGCTCCCTCGGGGTGGAGGCGGACAGTTACTATGGCTACACCTTC. It yields the protein CASSSLGVEADSYYGYTF. The rearrangement links TRBV7-2 to TRBJ1-2; D possibly corresponds to TRBD1 (6 bases). Germline values: CDR1 SGHTA, CDR2 FQGNSA. This CDR3 contains 18 residues. Trimming took off 4 bases at V and 3 bases at J, with 24 bases between the two ends.

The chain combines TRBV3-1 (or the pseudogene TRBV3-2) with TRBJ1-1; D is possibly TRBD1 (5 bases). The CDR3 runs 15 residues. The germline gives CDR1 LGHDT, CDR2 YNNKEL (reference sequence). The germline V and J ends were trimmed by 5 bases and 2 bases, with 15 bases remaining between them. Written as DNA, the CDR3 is TGTGCCAGCAGCAGACCGGACAAGACCAACACTGAAGCTTTCTTT. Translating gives CASSRPDKTNTEAFF.

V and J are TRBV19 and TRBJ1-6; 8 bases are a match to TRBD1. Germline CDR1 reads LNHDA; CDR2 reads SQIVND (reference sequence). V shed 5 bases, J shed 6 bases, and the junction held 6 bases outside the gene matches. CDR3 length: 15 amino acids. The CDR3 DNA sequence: TGTGCCAGTAGTCGCCGGGGGACAGGTAATTCACCCCTCCACTTT. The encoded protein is CASSRRGTGNSPLHF.

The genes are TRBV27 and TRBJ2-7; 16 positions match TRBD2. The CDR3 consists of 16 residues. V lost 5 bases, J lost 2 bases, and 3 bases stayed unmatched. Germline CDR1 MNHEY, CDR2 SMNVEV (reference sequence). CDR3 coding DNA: TGTGCCAGCAGTCCGGGGACTAGCGGGAGGGCCTACGAGCAGTACTTC. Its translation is CASSPGTSGRAYEQYF.

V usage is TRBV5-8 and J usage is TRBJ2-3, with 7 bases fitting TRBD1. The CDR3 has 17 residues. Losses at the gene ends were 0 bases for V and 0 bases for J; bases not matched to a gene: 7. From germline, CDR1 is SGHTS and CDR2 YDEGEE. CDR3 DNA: TGTGCCAGCAGCTTGGGAACAATAGGGGGCAGCACAGATACGCAGTATTTT. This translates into CASSLGTIGGSTDTQYF.

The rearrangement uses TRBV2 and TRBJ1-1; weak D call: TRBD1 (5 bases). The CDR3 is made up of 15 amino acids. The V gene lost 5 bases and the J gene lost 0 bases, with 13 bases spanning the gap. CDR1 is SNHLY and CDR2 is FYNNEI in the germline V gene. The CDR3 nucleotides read TGTGCCAGCAGTAAACGGGCAGGGATGAACACTGAAGCTTTCTTT. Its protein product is CASSKRAGMNTEAFF.

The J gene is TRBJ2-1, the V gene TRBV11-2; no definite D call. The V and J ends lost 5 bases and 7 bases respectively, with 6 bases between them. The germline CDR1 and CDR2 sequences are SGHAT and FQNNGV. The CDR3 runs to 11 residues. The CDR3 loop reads CASSASNEQFF. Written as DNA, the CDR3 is TGTGCCAGCAGCGCCAGTAATGAGCAGTTCTTC. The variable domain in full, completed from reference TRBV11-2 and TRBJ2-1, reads EAGVAQSPRYKIIEKRQSVAFWCNPISGHATLYWYQQILGQGPKLLIQFQNNGVVDDSQLPKDRFSAERLKGVDSTLKIQPAKLEDSAVYLCASSASNEQFFGPGTRLTVL.

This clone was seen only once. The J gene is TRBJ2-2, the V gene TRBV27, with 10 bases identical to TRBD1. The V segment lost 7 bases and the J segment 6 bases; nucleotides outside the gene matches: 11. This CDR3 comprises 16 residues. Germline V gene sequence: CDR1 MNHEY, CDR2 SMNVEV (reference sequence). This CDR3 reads CASINSGQGDSGELFF. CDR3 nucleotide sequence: TGTGCCAGCATAAATTCAGGACAGGGGGACTCCGGGGAGCTGTTTTTT.

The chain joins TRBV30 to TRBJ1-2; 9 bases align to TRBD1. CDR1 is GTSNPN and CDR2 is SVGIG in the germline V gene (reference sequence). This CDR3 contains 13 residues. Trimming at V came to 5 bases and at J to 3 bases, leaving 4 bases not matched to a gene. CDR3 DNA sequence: TGTGCCTGGTATACAGGGGGCCACTATGGCTACACCTTC. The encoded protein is CAWYTGGHYGYTF.

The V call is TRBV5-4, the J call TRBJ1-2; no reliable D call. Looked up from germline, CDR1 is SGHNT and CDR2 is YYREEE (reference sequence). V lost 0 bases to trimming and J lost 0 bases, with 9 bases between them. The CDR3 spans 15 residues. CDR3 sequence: CASSLGSSSNYGYTF. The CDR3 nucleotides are TGTGCCAGCAGCTTGGGGAGCTCTTCTAACTATGGCTACACCTTC.

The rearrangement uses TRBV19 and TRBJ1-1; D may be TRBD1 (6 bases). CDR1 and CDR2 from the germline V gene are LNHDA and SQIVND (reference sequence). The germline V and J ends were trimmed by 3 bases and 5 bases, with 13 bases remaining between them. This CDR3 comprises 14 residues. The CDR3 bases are TGTGCCAGTAGTATTAACAGGGATCGGACTGAAGCTTTCTTT. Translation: CASSINRDRTEAFF.

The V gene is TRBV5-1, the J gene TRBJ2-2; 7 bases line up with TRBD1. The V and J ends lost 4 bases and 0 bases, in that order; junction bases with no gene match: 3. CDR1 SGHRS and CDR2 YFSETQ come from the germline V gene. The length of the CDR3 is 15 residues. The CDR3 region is CASSPGTANTGELFF. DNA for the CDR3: TGCGCCAGCAGCCCGGGGACAGCGAACACCGGGGAGCTGTTTTTT. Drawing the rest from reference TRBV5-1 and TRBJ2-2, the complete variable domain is KAGVTQTPRYLIKTRGQQVTLSCSPISGHRSVSWYQQTPGQGLQFLFEYFSETQRNKGNFPGRFSGRQFSNSRSEMNVSTLELGDSALYLCASSPGTANTGELFFGEGSRLTVL.

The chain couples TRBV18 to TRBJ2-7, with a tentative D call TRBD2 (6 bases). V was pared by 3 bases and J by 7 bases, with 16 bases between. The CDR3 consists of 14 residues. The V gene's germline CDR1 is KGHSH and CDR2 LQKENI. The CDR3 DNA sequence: TGTGCCAGCTCACCGCCCGGGACTCCCAGAGAGCAGTACTTC. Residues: CASSPPGTPREQYF.